The following is a T cell receptor beta chain sequence with its context. Its antigen is unidentified. Trimming left V 11 bases short and J 5 bases short, with 22 bases between. Germline CDR1 MNHEY, CDR2 SMNVEV (reference sequence). CDR3 length: 15 amino acids. These data are taken from a study of siplizumab effects on memory and regulatory T cells. Sequencing used immunoSEQ multiplex PCR; TCRdb keeps in-frame clones, though not all of them. This sample yields 90,000 to 95,000 clones, of which under 95% are seen a single time; 6.5% belongs to the top ten. Study results and caveats: The authors could not assign a naive or memory phenotype to roughly 75-97% of proliferating CD4+ or CD8+ clones. Alloreactive clones mapping to unstimulated subsets formed only a minor fraction.

The rearrangement joins TRBV27 to TRBJ1-5, with unresolved D. The sequencing input was CD8+ T cells sorted from blood. This TCR derives from a human donor in good health. DNA of the CDR3: TGTGCCGCAGCCCCTGGGTCCGAAGACCATCAGCCCCAGCATTTT. Translation: CAAAPGSEDHQPQHF.